The 16 T cell receptor beta chains below were found in one sample sequenced in a study of shared clonotypes between healthy human individuals (dated by TCRdb to about 2020). Libraries were constructed by the immunoSEQ multiplex PCR assay. TCRdb carries this immuneACCESS record with in-frame sequences only. Its versions omit some clonotypes, under half of them owing to an unresolved V gene in the studies checked, with the rest unexplained. This sample lists around 370,000 clones; roughly 96% were detected once. The top ten constitute about 0.32% of the sample. Sequenced: memory CD8+ T cells sorted from blood. The meaning of the sample's cell subset or site label: CD45RO+ cells pooled with CCR7-negative TemRA cells. The receptors originated from a man aged 30 to 39 in good health.

The rearrangement links TRBV5-6 to TRBJ2-4, with 7 bases that match TRBD2. The length of the CDR3 is 15 residues. V trimming: 4 bases; J trimming: 0 bases; junction bases outside the gene matches: 4. CDR1 SGHDT and CDR2 YYEEEE come from the germline V gene. CDR3 residues: CASSGGDLAKNIQYF. As DNA, the CDR3 is TGTGCCAGCAGCGGGGGGGACTTAGCCAAAAACATTCAGTACTTC.

The V gene is TRBV19, the J gene TRBJ2-4, with a weak D call TRBD2 (5 bases). The germline CDR1 and CDR2 sequences are LNHDA and SQIVND (reference sequence). Deletions cut 7 bases from V and 1 base from J, with 17 bases between. The CDR3 contains 16 residues. The CDR3 protein is CASTPTRLAAKNIQYF. CDR3 nucleotides: TGTGCCAGTACCCCCACCCGGCTAGCTGCCAAAAACATTCAGTACTTC.

This chain joins TRBV27 and TRBJ1-2, with 8 positions matching TRBD1. The CDR3 sequence is 14 residues long. Trimming took 4 bases from V and 6 from J; bases not matched to a gene: 7. Germline lookup yields CDR1 MNHEY and CDR2 SMNVEV (reference sequence). CDR3 in amino acids: CASSSQLDRDGYTF. For the CDR3, the DNA is TGTGCCAGCAGTTCTCAGCTGGACAGGGATGGCTACACCTTC.

The CDR3: CASRTVDSSTSNQPQHF. The DNA of the CDR3 is TGTGCCAGCCGGACTGTTGACAGCTCGACTAGCAATCAGCCCCAGCATTTT. This rearrangement joins TRBV11-3 to TRBJ1-5; D possibly corresponds to TRBD1 (5 bases). The CDR3 runs 17 residues. The ends were cut back, 8 bases at V and 0 bases at J, with 20 bases in the middle. Germline V gives CDR1 SGHNT, CDR2 YENEEA.

The chain joins TRBV5-4 to TRBJ2-5; no clear D. Germline V lookup: CDR1 SGHNT, CDR2 YYREEE (reference sequence). This CDR3 is 14 amino acids long. V was clipped by 0 bases and J by 1 base, with 7 bases between them. The CDR3 DNA is TGTGCCAGCAGCTTGGCCCACAGCCAAGAGACCCAGTACTTC. It specifies CASSLAHSQETQYF. Full variable domain (rest looked up from reference TRBV5-4 and TRBJ2-5): ETGVTQSPTHLIKTRGQQVTLRCSSQSGHNTVSWYQQALGQGPQFIFQYYREEENGRGNFPPRFSGLQFPNYSSELNVNALELDDSALYLCASSLAHSQETQYFGPGTRLLVL.

V is TRBV4-1 and J is TRBJ2-5; maybe TRBD1 (5 bases). Germline CDR1 is MGHRA and CDR2 is YSYEKL. V was trimmed by 4 bases and J by 1 base, leaving 13 bases between them. The CDR3 totals 15 residues. This chain's CDR3 is CASSLTGTPQETQYF. CDR3 coding DNA: TGCGCCAGCAGCCTAACAGGAACCCCCCAAGAGACCCAGTACTTC.

Regarding this clone: Additional DNA sequences in this sample encode the identical CDR3. V is TRBV7-9 and J is TRBJ1-5; the D gene is possibly TRBD1 (5 bases). The CDR3 length is 13 residues. Deletions cut 5 bases from V and 4 bases from J, with 9 bases between. Germline V gene lookup returns CDR1 SEHNR and CDR2 FQNEAQ (reference sequence). CDR3 in DNA: TGTGCCAGCAGCGGGGGGTCGAATCAGCCCCAGCATTTT. This encodes CASSGGSNQPQHF.

This clone came up once. This chain joins TRBV28 and TRBJ1-5; no firm D call. CDR3 length equals 16 residues. Germline V gene data show CDR1 as MDHEN and CDR2 as SYDVKM. V shed 6 bases and J shed 0 bases, with 15 bases lying between them. The CDR3 sequence is CASRVFGRDSNQPQHF. The CDR3 DNA sequence: TGTGCCAGCAGAGTTTTTGGCAGAGATAGCAATCAGCCCCAGCATTTT.

V usage is TRBV10-2 and J usage is TRBJ1-2; 7 bases match TRBD1. Germline V CDR1 and CDR2: WSHSY, SAAADI. J gave up 4 bases and V 8 bases, and 4 bases lay outside the gene matches. The CDR3 loop spans 12 amino acids. CDR3: CASAGDSYGYTF. As DNA, the CDR3 is TGCGCCAGCGCGGGGGACAGCTATGGCTACACCTTC.

This clone was observed once. The chain combines TRBV7-2 with TRBJ2-7; no reliable D call. This CDR3 has 13 amino acids. The germline gives CDR1 SGHTA, CDR2 FQGNSA. With 4 bases removed from V and 6 bases from J, the gap between germline ends came to 13 bases. The CDR3 region has the DNA TGTGCCAGCAGCTATCTACCTCAGCGCGAGCAGTACTTC. Translated: CASSYLPQREQYF.

The chain uses TRBV4-1 and TRBJ2-1; 10 bases are shared with TRBD1. With V trimmed by 1 base and J by 3 bases, 0 bases remained unmatched. Germline loops: CDR1 MGHRA, CDR2 YSYEKL. The CDR3 has 15 amino acids. DNA for the CDR3: TGCGCCAGCAGCCAAGGGACAGGGGGCTACAATGAGCAGTTCTTC. This sequence encodes CASSQGTGGYNEQFF.

V is TRBV4-1 and J is TRBJ2-2; 8 bases match TRBD2. This CDR3 contains 16 residues. With V trimmed by 2 bases and J by 6 bases, 8 bases remained unmatched. Germline lookup yields CDR1 MGHRA and CDR2 YSYEKL. CDR3 in DNA: TGCGCCAGCAGCCAAAGAACGGCGGGGGGCGCCGGGGAGCTGTTTTTT. Translation: CASSQRTAGGAGELFF.

V usage is TRBV11-2 and J usage is TRBJ1-5; D is perhaps TRBD1 (5 bases). Germline V gene sequence: CDR1 SGHAT, CDR2 FQNNGV. The germline V and J ends were trimmed by 5 bases and 3 bases, with 11 bases remaining between them. The CDR3 is 14 residues long. The CDR3, as DNA: TGTGCCAGCAGCGTCGACAGATCCAATCAGCCCCAGCATTTT. This gives the protein CASSVDRSNQPQHF.

This chain connects TRBV29-1 to TRBJ2-7; 11 nucleotides align to TRBD2. The CDR3 is made up of 15 amino acids. V was pared by 2 bases and J by 0 bases, with 3 bases of the junction left unmatched. The germline V gene has CDR1 SQVTM and CDR2 ANQGSEA. CDR3 sequence (DNA): TGCAGCGTTGAAAGGCTAGCGGGAGGCTCCTACGAGCAGTACTTC. This translates into CSVERLAGGSYEQYF.

The chain is built from TRBV9 and TRBJ1-1, with D perhaps matching TRBD1 (5 bases). V was clipped by 0 bases and J by 2 bases, with 8 bases between them. Looked up from germline, CDR1 is SGDLS and CDR2 is YYNGEE. The CDR3 loop spans 14 amino acids. The CDR3 nucleotides are TGTGCCAGCAGCGTAGGCAGGGATAACACTGAAGCTTTCTTT. It encodes CASSVGRDNTEAFF.

The chain joins TRBV5-1 to TRBJ1-2; D not resolved. V lost 0 bases, J lost 3 bases, and 9 bases lay in between. The CDR3 covers 14 residues. CDR1 and CDR2 from the germline V gene are SGHRS and YFSETQ. CDR3 amino acids: CASSLGQSDYGYTF. CDR3 nucleotide sequence: TGCGCCAGCAGCTTGGGCCAGTCTGACTATGGCTACACCTTC.